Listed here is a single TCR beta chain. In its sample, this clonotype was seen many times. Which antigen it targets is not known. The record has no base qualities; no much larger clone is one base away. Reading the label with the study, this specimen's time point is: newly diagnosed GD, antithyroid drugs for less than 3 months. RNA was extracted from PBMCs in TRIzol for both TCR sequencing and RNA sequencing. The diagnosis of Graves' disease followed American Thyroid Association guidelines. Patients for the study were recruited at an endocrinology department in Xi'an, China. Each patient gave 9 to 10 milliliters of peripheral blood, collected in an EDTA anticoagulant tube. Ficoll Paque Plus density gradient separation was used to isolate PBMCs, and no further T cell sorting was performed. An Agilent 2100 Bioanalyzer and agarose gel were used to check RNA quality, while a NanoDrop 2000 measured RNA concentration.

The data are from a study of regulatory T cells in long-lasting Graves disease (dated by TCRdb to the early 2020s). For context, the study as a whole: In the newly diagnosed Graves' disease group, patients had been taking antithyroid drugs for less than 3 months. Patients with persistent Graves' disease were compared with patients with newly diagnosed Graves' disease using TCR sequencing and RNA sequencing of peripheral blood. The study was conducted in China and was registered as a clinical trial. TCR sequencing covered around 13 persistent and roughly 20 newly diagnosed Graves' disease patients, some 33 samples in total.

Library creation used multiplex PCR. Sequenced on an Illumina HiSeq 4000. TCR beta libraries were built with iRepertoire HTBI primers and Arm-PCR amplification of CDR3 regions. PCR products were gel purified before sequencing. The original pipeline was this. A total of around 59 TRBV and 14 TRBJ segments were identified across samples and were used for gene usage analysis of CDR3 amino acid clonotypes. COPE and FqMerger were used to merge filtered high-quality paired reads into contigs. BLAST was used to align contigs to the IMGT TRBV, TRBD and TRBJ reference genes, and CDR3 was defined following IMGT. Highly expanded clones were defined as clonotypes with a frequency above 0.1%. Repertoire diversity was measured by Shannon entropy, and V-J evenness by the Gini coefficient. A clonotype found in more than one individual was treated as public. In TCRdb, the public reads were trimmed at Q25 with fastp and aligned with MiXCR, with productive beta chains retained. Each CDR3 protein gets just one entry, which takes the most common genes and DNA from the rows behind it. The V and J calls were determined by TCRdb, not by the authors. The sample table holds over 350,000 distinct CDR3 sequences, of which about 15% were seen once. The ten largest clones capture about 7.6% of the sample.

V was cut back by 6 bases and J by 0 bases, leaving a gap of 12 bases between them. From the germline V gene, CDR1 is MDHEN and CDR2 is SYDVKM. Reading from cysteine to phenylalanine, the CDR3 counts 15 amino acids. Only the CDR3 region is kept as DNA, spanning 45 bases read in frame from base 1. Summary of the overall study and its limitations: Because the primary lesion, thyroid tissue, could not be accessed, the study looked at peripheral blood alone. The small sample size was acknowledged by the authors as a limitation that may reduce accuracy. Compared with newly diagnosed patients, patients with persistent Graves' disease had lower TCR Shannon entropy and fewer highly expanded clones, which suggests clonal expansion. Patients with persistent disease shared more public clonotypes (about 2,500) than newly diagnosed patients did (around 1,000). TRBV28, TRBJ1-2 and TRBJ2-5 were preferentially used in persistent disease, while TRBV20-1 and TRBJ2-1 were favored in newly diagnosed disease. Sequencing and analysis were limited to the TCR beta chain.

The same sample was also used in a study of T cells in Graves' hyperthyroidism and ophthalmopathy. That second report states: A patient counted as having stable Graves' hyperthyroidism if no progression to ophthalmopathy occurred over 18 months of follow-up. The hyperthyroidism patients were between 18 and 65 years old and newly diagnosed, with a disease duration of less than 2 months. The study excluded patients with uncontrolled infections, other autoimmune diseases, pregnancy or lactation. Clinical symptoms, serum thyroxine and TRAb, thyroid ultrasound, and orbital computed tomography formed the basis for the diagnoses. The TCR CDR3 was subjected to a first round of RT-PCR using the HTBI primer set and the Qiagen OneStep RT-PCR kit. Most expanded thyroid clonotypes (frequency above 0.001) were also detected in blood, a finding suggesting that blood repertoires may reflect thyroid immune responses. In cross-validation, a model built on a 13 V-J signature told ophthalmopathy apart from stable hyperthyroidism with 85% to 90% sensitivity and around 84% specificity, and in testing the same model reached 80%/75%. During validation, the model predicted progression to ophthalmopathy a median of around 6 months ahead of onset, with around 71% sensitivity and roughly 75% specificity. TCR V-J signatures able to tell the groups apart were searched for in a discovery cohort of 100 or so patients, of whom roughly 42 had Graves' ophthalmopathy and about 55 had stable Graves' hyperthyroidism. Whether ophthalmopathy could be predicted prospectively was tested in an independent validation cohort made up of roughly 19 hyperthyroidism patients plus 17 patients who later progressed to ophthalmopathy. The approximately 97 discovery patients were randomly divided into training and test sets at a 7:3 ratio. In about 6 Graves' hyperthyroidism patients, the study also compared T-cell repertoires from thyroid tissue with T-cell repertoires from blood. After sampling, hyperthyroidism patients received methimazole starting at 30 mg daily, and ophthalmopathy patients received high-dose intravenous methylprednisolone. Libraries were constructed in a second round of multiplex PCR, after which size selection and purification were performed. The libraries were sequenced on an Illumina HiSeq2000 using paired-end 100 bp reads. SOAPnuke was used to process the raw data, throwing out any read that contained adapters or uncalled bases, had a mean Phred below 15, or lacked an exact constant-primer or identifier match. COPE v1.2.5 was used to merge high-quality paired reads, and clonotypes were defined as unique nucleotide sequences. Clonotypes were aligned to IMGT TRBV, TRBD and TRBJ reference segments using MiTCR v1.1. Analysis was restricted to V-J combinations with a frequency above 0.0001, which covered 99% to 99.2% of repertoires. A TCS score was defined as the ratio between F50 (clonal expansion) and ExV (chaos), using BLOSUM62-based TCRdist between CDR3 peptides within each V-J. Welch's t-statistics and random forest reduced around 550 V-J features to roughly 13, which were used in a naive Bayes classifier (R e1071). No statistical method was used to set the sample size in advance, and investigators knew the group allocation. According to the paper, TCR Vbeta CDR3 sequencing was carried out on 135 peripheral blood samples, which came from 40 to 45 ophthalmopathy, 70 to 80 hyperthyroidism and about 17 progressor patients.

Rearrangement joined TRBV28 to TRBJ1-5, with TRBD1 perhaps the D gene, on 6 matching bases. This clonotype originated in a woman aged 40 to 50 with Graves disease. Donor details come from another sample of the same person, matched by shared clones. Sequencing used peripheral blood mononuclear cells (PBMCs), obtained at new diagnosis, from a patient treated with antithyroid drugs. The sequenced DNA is TGTGCCAGCAGCCCAGGGGTTTATAGCAATCAGCCCCAGCATTTT. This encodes CASSPGVYSNQPQHF.